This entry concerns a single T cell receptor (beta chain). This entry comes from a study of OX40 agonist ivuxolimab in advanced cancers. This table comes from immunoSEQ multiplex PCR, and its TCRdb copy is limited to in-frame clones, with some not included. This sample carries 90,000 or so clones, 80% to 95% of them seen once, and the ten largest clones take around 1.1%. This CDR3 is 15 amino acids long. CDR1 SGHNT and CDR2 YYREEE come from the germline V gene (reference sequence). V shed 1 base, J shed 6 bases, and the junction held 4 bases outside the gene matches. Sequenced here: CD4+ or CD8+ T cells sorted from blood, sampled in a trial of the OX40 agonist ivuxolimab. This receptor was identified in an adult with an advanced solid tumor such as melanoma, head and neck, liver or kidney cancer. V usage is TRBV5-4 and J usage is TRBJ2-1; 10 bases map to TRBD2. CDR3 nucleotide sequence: TGTGCCAGCAGCTTGACTAGCGGGGTCGCCAATGAGCAGTTCTTC. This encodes CASSLTSGVANEQFF.